The 17 T cell receptor beta chains below were found in one sample sequenced in a study of human T cells and chemical hapten exposure. Stated time point: patch test 1, 2 weeks after DPC sensitization. As to treatment: therapeutic diphenylcyclopropenone sensitization with weekly scalp DPC. TCRdb re-called the RACE reads through MiXCR, storing one row per CDR3 protein. This repertoire shows 65,000 to 85,000 distinct CDR3 sequences, 10% to 15% found once; its top ten account for 3.5% to 4.5%. Specimen: whole blood, collected in connection with sensitization to the hapten diphenylcyclopropenone (DPC). The receptors originated from a woman between 55 and 75 years old with alopecia areata. Some clones in this sample may be carry-over from other donors' samples.

The chain couples TRBV27 to TRBJ2-3, with no clear D. The CDR3 runs 14 residues. CDR1 MNHEY and CDR2 SMNVEV come from the germline V gene (reference sequence). Trimming shortened V by 8 bases and J by 2 bases, and 14 bases separated the two germline ends. The DNA of the CDR3 is TGTGCCAGCCGCCCGAGGTCCCCCACAGATACGCAGTATTTT. This encodes CASRPRSPTDTQYF.

At least ten counts were recorded for this clonotype. The chain has TRBV10-3 and TRBJ1-5; D unresolved. The CDR3 totals 15 residues. The germline CDR1 and CDR2 sequences are ENHRY and SYGVKD. V was shortened by 0 bases and J by 5 bases, with 11 bases between the two germline ends. DNA for the CDR3: TGTGCCATCAGTGAGTCCAACAGCCGTTATCAGCCCCAGCATTTT. Protein sequence: CAISESNSRYQPQHF.

This clonotype was found many times. V usage is TRBV7-6 and J usage is TRBJ1-2, with D possibly matching TRBD1 (5 bases). Deletions cut 3 bases from V and 4 bases from J, with 9 bases between. The CDR3 has 13 residues. CDR1 SGHVS and CDR2 FNYEAQ come from the germline V gene. The CDR3 nucleotides are TGTGCCAGCAGCTTCGACGGGGGCTATGGCTACACCTTC. Residues: CASSFDGGYGYTF.

This clonotype showed up many times. CDR3 in amino acids: CASSKPQGIGADTQYF. For the CDR3, the DNA is TGTGCCAGCAGTAAACCGCAGGGGATCGGGGCAGATACGCAGTATTTT. V gene TRBV12-3 or TRBV12-4 combines with J gene TRBJ2-3, with D maybe TRBD1 (6 bases). The CDR3 contains 16 residues. Trimming left V 5 bases short and J 4 bases short, with 19 bases between.

The J gene is TRBJ1-3, the V gene TRBV11-2; D is unresolved. Germline CDR1 and CDR2: SGHAT and FQNNGV. V lost 5 bases and J lost 2, with 10 bases in between. The CDR3 has 14 residues. The CDR3 protein is CASSPRLTGNTIYF. CDR3 bases: TGTGCCAGCAGCCCGAGACTGACTGGAAACACCATATATTTT.

This clonotype was observed many times. This chain uses TRBV9 with TRBJ1-1; the D is unclear. CDR1 and CDR2 from the germline V gene are SGDLS and YYNGEE. The length of the CDR3 is 14 residues. Trimming cost V 4 bases and J 3 bases, with 13 bases left between them. CDR3: CASSSPPRDTEAFF. The CDR3 coding sequence is TGTGCCAGCAGCTCCCCCCCCCGGGACACTGAAGCTTTCTTT.

There are many counts of this clonotype. The chain combines TRBV7-8 with TRBJ2-5; D gene uncertain. The CDR3 runs to 13 residues. Germline V gene data show CDR1 as SGHVS and CDR2 as FQNEAQ. Trimming stripped 5 bases from V and 5 bases from J, with 12 bases between. CDR3 amino acids: CASSPPARETQYF. In DNA form, the CDR3 reads TGTGCCAGCAGCCCGCCTGCACGGGAGACCCAGTACTTC.

Note on this clonotype: Possible read error: a much larger clone is one base away. The V and J genes are TRBV5-1 and TRBJ2-7; 7 bases line up with TRBD2. This CDR3 has 19 amino acids. The ends lost 2 bases at V and 0 bases at J; junction bases unmatched: 17. Germline lookup yields CDR1 SGHRS and CDR2 YFSETQ. Here the CDR3 reads CASSFGGRDSDHTSYEQYF. As DNA, the CDR3 is TGCGCCAGCAGCTTCGGAGGGAGGGATTCGGACCACACCTCCTACGAGCAGTACTTC.

This clonotype was seen many times. The chain couples TRBV18 to TRBJ1-1; D may be TRBD1 (5 bases). The CDR3 is made up of 15 amino acids. Trimming stripped 4 bases from V and 1 base from J, with 13 bases between. Germline CDR1 is KGHSH and CDR2 is LQKENI. CDR3 in amino acids: CASSQGNQGNTEAFF. CDR3 nucleotides: TGTGCCAGCTCACAGGGGAACCAGGGGAACACTGAAGCTTTCTTT.

This clonotype was found many times. V usage is TRBV10-2 and J usage is TRBJ2-5; D gene uncertain. The germline CDR1 and CDR2 sequences are WSHSY and SAAADI. Trimming shortened V by 5 bases and J by 4 bases, and 17 bases separated the two germline ends. The CDR3 covers 15 residues. The CDR3: CASSKILQRVETQYF. The DNA for the CDR3 is TGCGCCAGCAGTAAGATCCTACAACGGGTAGAGACCCAGTACTTC.

This clonotype appeared many times. The chain couples TRBV10-2 to TRBJ2-7; perhaps TRBD1 as D (7 bases). This CDR3 has 15 amino acids. From germline, CDR1 is WSHSY and CDR2 SAAADI. V lost 3 bases and J 6 bases, leaving 18 bases between the germline ends. CDR3 DNA: TGCGCCAGCAGTGACTCAGGGGGAGGCCCCGTCGAGCAGTACTTC. Encoded protein: CASSDSGGGPVEQYF.

The chain has TRBV9 and TRBJ2-7; D is perhaps TRBD1 or TRBD2 (6 bases each). The CDR3 is 15 residues long. CDR1 is SGDLS, CDR2 YYNGEE, per germline. Between the trimmed V and J ends, which lost 4 bases and 9 bases, there was a span of 23 bases. The CDR3: CASSPYLQDSGAQYF. The CDR3 DNA follows: TGTGCCAGCAGCCCTTACCTACAGGATTCGGGGGCGCAGTACTTC.

The chain uses TRBV2 and TRBJ2-5; D gene ambiguous. The germline V gene encodes CDR1 SNHLY and CDR2 FYNNEI. This CDR3 is built from 12 residues. V was cut by 3 bases and J by 1 base, with 3 bases left in between. The CDR3 sequence: CASSDTQETQYF. CDR3 coding DNA: TGTGCCAGCAGTGACACCCAAGAGACCCAGTACTTC.

There are a few counts of this clonotype. This sequence joins TRBV20-1 and TRBJ2-5, with a possible D match to TRBD2 (6 bases). Trimming left V 4 bases short and J 4 bases short, with 16 bases between. The CDR3 is made up of 14 amino acids. The germline V gene has CDR1 DFQATT and CDR2 SNEGSKA (reference sequence). As DNA, the CDR3 is TGCAGTGCTACGGGCGGGGAGGTGCCAGAGACCCAGTACTTC. As protein: CSATGGEVPETQYF.

The sample holds a few counts of this clonotype. V gene TRBV7-2 combines with J gene TRBJ1-4; no clear D gene. Germline loops: CDR1 SGHTA, CDR2 FQGNSA. The CDR3 is 17 amino acids. V was cut by 2 bases and J by 0 bases, with 13 bases left in between. The CDR3 loop is CASSLYGLGATNEKLFF. The CDR3 bases are TGTGCCAGCAGCTTATATGGTTTGGGAGCAACTAATGAAAAACTGTTTTTT. The variable domain in full, with the rest retrieved from reference TRBV7-2 and TRBJ1-4, is GAGVSQSPSNKVTEKGKDVELRCDPISGHTALYWYRQSLGQGLEFLIYFQGNSAPDKSGLPSDRFSAERTGGSVSTLTIQRTQQEDSAVYLCASSLYGLGATNEKLFFGSGTQLSVL.

This clonotype appeared many times. The DNA of the CDR3 is TGTGCCAGCAGCGACAGGGGGCCCACTGAAGCTTTCTTT. This translates into CASSDRGPTEAFF. The chain combines TRBV11-2 with TRBJ1-1, with 10 nucleotides matching TRBD1. Germline V CDR1 and CDR2: SGHAT, FQNNGV. The CDR3 has 13 amino acids. The V segment lost 5 bases and the J segment 4 bases; nucleotides outside the gene matches: 1.

Comments on this clonotype: A single base separates this from a much larger clone, so it may be a read error. The chain uses TRBV20-1 and TRBJ2-7; 9 bases match TRBD1. The V gene end was trimmed by 2 bases and the J gene end by 2 bases; junction bases not matched to a gene: 7. This CDR3 has 15 amino acids. CDR1 and CDR2 (germline): DFQATT, SNEGSKA (reference sequence). CDR3 protein: CSARSDRGLPYEQYF. In DNA, the CDR3 is TGCAGTGCTAGATCGGACAGGGGCCTTCCCTACGAGCAGTACTTC.